A selection of T cell receptor beta chains follows, all from one sample in a study of T cells in Graves' hyperthyroidism and ophthalmopathy. TCRdb passed the multiplex PCR reads through MiXCR, listing each CDR3 protein once. The sample holds about 420,000 distinct CDR3 sequences, roughly 15% seen once. The sequenced material came from blood. The receptors were gathered from a woman in her late teens or twenties with Graves' hyperthyroidism. Each CDR3 is given with its conserved first and last residue. Each record gives: CDR3 DNA, CDR3 protein, D gene, V gene, clone size, J gene. A D gene is named only where the DNA matches it firmly. The size field is filled for only some rows; it gives once, few, many or a size class.

TGTGCCAGCAGTGGCGGACTAGCGGACGGCTACGAGCAGTACTTC CASSGGLADGYEQYF TRBD2 TRBV6-1 many TRBJ2-7
TGTGCCAGCAGCTTAACCGGGAGCGCGCACGGGGCCAACGTCCTGACTTTC CASSLTGSAHGANVLTF - TRBV7-2 - TRBJ2-6
TGTGCCAGCAGTTTCCTGTCACCTGCAACTAATGAAAAACTGTTTTTT CASSFLSPATNEKLFF - TRBV27 - TRBJ1-4
TGTGCCTGGCATTCCTCTACGCAGCAGTACTTC CAWHSSTQQYF - TRBV30 many TRBJ2-7
TGTGCCAGCAGTGAGATCCGGGACAGGGGCTACGAGCAGTACTTC CASSEIRDRGYEQYF TRBD1 TRBV2 many TRBJ2-7
TGCGCCAGCAGAGCGAGACACCTCTCCTACGAGCAGTACTTC CASRARHLSYEQYF - TRBV5-1 - TRBJ2-7
TGTGCCAGTAGTATAAAGGGGGGCTCTGGGGCCAACGTCCTGACTTTC CASSIKGGSGANVLTF - TRBV19 - TRBJ2-6
TGCAGTGCTAAACAGGACTCCTACGAGCAGTACTTC CSAKQDSYEQYF - TRBV20-1 - TRBJ2-7
TGCAGTGCTAGGGGGACAGGGAGTGCCTATGGCTACACCTTC CSARGTGSAYGYTF TRBD1 TRBV20-1 few TRBJ1-2
TGTGCCAGCAGCCTACTCGGGACTAGCGGGAGGGAGACCCAGTACTTC CASSLLGTSGRETQYF TRBD2 TRBV7-3 many TRBJ2-5
TGTGCCAGCAGCTTGGGTGGCCGTGGGGCTTTCTTT CASSLGGRGAFF - TRBV5-4 few TRBJ1-1
TGCAGCGTTCGACAGTCTAACACTGAAGCTTTCTTT CSVRQSNTEAFF - TRBV29-1 many TRBJ1-1
TGTGCCAGCAGTCGGAAAGAGACCCAGTACTTC CASSRKETQYF - TRBV12-3/TRBV12-4 many TRBJ2-5
TGCGCCAGCAGCCGGGAGGGGGACTCCTACAATGAGCAGTTCTTC CASSREGDSYNEQFF TRBD2 TRBV5-1 few TRBJ2-1
TGTGCCAGCAGCCGCGGGCTCGAGGGAGGAAGGGATACGCAGTATTTT CASSRGLEGGRDTQYF - TRBV3-1 many TRBJ2-3
TGTGCCAGCAGGCTAGTCCGGGACAGCAATCAGCCCCAGCATTTT CASRLVRDSNQPQHF - TRBV6-1 many TRBJ1-5
TGTGCCAGCAGCCGCGCTAGCGGCACAGATACGCAGTATTTT CASSRASGTDTQYF - TRBV7-9 many TRBJ2-3
TGTGCCAGCAGTTTAGTCGTCCCGGGCCCAAGGAGCAATGAGCAGTTCTTC CASSLVVPGPRSNEQFF - TRBV28 many TRBJ2-1
TGTGCCAGCGGCAGCGCCACCTACGAGCAGTACTTC CASGSATYEQYF - TRBV27 many TRBJ2-7
TGTGCCAGCAGTTTAGTGCGGATGATGAACACTGAAGCTTTCTTT CASSLVRMMNTEAFF - TRBV12-3/TRBV12-4 - TRBJ1-1
TGTGCCAGCAGCCAAGTGGGACAGTTCAATGAGCAGTCCTTC CASSQVGQFNEQSF TRBD1 TRBV14 - TRBJ2-1
TGTGCCAGCAGTACGTCTGGAGATCGGCAGCCCCAGCATTTT CASSTSGDRQPQHF - TRBV27 few TRBJ1-5
TGTGCCAGCAGTCCCCGGACGTTCGGGGATGGCTACACCTTC CASSPRTFGDGYTF - TRBV25-1 - TRBJ1-2
TGTGCCAGCAGCCGGACTAGCGGTTACACCTACAATGAGCAGTTCTTC CASSRTSGYTYNEQFF TRBD2 TRBV12-3/TRBV12-4 many TRBJ2-1
TGTGCCTGGAGCGACAGGGGCACCACTGAAGCTTTCTTT CAWSDRGTTEAFF TRBD1 TRBV30 many TRBJ1-1
TGTGCCAGCAGTTCGGGTCGGCCCTACAATGAGCAGTTCTTC CASSSGRPYNEQFF - TRBV12-3/TRBV12-4 many TRBJ2-1
TGTGCCAGCAGCTTAAGCGCGGGGAGAGGTCCGGGGGAGCTGTTTTTT CASSLSAGRGPGELFF - TRBV7-3 - TRBJ2-2
TGTGCCAGCAGTTCCCCTCCTAGCGGGCGTACCTACGAGCAGTACTTC CASSSPPSGRTYEQYF TRBD2 TRBV28 many TRBJ2-7
TGCAGTGCAGAAAAGGGGGGCACTGAAGCTTTCTTT CSAEKGGTEAFF - TRBV20-1 - TRBJ1-1
TGTGCTAGTGGTTTTCTACTCCCAACCCACACAGATACGCAGTATTTT CASGFLLPTHTDTQYF - TRBV12-5 - TRBJ2-3
TGTGCCAGCAGCCGGACAGGGGCTAACTATGGCTACACCTTC CASSRTGANYGYTF TRBD1 TRBV12-3/TRBV12-4 many TRBJ1-2
TGTGCCAGCAGCATCCGACAGGGGCGAGGTTACCACGGAACAGATACGCAGTATTTT CASSIRQGRGYHGTDTQYF TRBD1 TRBV2 many TRBJ2-3
TGTGCCAGCAGCGTAAGTATGCAGCGGTCGGATACGCAGTATTTT CASSVSMQRSDTQYF - TRBV9 - TRBJ2-3
TGCGCCAGCCGACAGAGCTCCTACGAGCAGTACTTC CASRQSSYEQYF - TRBV10-2 - TRBJ2-7
TGTGCCAGCAGACCAGCCTCACTTCGTGGGCGGTCACCCCTCCACTTT CASRPASLRGRSPLHF - TRBV12-3/TRBV12-4 many TRBJ1-6
TGTGCCAGCAGCCCCGGACAGGCTCCAGAGACCCAGTACTTC CASSPGQAPETQYF TRBD1 TRBV5-5 many TRBJ2-5
TGTGCCAGCAGTGGAAACCTGGAGGCGTCACCCCTCCACTTT CASSGNLEASPLHF - TRBV6-4 - TRBJ1-6
TGTGCCAGCAGCCCCCTCCCCGGGGAGTCCGGGGAGCTGTTTTTT CASSPLPGESGELFF - TRBV7-9 - TRBJ2-2
TGTGCCTGGAGACAGGCCTACGAGCAGTACTTC CAWRQAYEQYF - TRBV30 many TRBJ2-7
TGCAGTGCTGTATCGCAGGGCGGGCACACTGAAGCTTTCTTT CSAVSQGGHTEAFF - TRBV20-1 - TRBJ1-1
TGTGCCAGCAGCCCCCAGGGCGGCAATCAGCCCCAGCATTTT CASSPQGGNQPQHF - TRBV3-1 many TRBJ1-5
TGCGCCAGCAGCATGCTCGGGACTAGCGGGAGACTCCACAATGAGCAGTTCTTC CASSMLGTSGRLHNEQFF TRBD2 TRBV4-1 few TRBJ2-1
TGTGCCAGCAGCAAATCCGGGGGGTTAGCTTTCTTT CASSKSGGLAFF - TRBV28 many TRBJ1-1
TGTGCCAGCAGGGACGAGATGGCCCGTAACTATGGCTACACCTTC CASRDEMARNYGYTF - TRBV6-1 many TRBJ1-2
TGCGCCAGCAGCTTGGGGACAGGGGGTTTTACTGAAGCTTTCTTT CASSLGTGGFTEAFF TRBD1 TRBV5-1 few TRBJ1-1
TGTGCCAGCAGTCCACGGACTAGCGGGAGTTTAGTCTACGAGCAGTACTTC CASSPRTSGSLVYEQYF TRBD2 TRBV27 many TRBJ2-7
TGTGCCTGGACCCGGACAGGGGGTGAGACCCAGTACTTC CAWTRTGGETQYF TRBD1 TRBV30 many TRBJ2-5
TGTGCCAGCTCGCATACTAGAGCGCAAGAGACCCAGTACTTC CASSHTRAQETQYF - TRBV18 - TRBJ2-5
TGTGCCAGCTCACCACCTCCTACCCTAGGAAACACCATATATTTT CASSPPPTLGNTIYF - TRBV18 few TRBJ1-3
TGTGCCAGCAGCCAAGATGGGTCAACCGGGACTGAAGCTTTCTTT CASSQDGSTGTEAFF - TRBV4-2 few TRBJ1-1
TGCAGCGTTGATCCGCTCCAGCCTCTAGCGGGAGTCGCAGATACGCAGTATTTT CSVDPLQPLAGVADTQYF TRBD2 TRBV29-1 many TRBJ2-3